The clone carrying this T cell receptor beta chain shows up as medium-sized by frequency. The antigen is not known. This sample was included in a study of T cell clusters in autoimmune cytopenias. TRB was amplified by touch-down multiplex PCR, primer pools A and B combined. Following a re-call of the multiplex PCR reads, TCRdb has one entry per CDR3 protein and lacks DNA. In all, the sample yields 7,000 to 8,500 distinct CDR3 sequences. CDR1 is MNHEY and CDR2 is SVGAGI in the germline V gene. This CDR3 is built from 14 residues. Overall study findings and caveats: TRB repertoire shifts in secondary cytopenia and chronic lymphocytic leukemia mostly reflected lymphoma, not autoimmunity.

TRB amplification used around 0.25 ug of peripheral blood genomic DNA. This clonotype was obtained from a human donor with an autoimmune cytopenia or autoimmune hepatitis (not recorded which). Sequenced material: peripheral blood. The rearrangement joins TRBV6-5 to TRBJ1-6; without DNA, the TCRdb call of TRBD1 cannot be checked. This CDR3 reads CASSNRRLRSPLHF.